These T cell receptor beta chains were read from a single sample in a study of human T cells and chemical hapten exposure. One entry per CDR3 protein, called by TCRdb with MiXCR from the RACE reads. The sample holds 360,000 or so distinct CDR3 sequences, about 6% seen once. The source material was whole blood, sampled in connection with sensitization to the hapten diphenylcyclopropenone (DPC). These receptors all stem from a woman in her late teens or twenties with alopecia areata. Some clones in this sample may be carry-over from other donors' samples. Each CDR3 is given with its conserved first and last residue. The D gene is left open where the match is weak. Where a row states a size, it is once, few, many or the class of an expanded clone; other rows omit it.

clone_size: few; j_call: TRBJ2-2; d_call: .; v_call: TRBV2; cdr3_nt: TGTGCCAGCAGTGATGACTACCCTATGAACACCGGGGAGCTGTTTTTT; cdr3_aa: CASSDDYPMNTGELFF
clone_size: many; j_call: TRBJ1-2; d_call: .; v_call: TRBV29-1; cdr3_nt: TGCAGCGTTGTTCCCGAGGGCTATGGCTACACCTTC; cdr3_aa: CSVVPEGYGYTF
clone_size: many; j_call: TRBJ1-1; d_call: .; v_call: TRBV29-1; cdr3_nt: TGCAGCGTCCAAACGACCCCCCGGGCTGAAGCTTTCTTT; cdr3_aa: CSVQTTPRAEAFF
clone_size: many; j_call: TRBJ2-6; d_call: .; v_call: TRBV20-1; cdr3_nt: TGCAGTGCCCAGCAGGGGGGCTCTGGGGCCAACGTCCTGACTTTC; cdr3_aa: CSAQQGGSGANVLTF
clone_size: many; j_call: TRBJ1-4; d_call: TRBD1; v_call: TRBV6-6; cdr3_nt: TGTGCCAGCAGTTACTCACCCCGACGACAGGGGAGTAATGAAAAACTGTTTTTT; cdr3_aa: CASSYSPRRQGSNEKLFF
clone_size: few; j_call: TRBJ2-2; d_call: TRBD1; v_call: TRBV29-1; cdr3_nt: TGCAGCTTCATTTCCGGGACAGGGATAGGCACCGGGGAGCTGTTTTTT; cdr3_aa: CSFISGTGIGTGELFF
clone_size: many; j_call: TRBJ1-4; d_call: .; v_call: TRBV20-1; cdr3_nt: TGCAGTGCTAGAGATCTCGCGGGGGGCTCGGGTGAAAAACTGTTTTTT; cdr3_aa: CSARDLAGGSGEKLFF
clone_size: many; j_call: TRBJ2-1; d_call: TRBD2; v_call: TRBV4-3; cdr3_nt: TGCGCCAGCAGCCTCATAAGCGGGGCCCTTTCCTACAATGAGCAGTTCTTC; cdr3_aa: CASSLISGALSYNEQFF
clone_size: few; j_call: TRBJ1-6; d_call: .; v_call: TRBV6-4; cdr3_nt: TGTGCCAGCAGTGACATGGCAGGGAATAATTCACCCCTCCACTTT; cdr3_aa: CASSDMAGNNSPLHF
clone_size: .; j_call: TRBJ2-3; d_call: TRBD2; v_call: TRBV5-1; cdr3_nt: TGCGCCAGCAGCTCAGGCTCTAGCGGGCTTACAGATACGCAGTATTTT; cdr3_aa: CASSSGSSGLTDTQYF
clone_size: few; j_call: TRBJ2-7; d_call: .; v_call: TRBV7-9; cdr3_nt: TGTGCCAGCAGCTTAGATGAGCCAGGGAACTCTGTCTTC; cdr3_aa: CASSLDEPGNSVF
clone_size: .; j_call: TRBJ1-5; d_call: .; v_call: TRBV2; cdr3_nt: TGTGCCAGCAGTGCTGTGGGTTACAATCAGCCCCAGCATTTT; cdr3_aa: CASSAVGYNQPQHF
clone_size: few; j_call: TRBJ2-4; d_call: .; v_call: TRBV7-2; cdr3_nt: TGTGCCAGCAGCTTAGGGAATATTCAGTACTTC; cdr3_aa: CASSLGNIQYF
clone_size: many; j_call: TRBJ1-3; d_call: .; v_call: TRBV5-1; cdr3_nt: TGCGCCAGCAGCAAGATTGGGGGAGGAAACACCATATATTTT; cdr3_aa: CASSKIGGGNTIYF
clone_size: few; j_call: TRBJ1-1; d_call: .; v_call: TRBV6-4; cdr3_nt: TGTGCCAGCAGTGACTCGATAAGCCCCCGGGAAGCTTTCTTT; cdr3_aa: CASSDSISPREAFF
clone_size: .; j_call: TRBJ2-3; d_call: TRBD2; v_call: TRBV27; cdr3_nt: TGTGCCAGCAGTCACCCGGGACTAGTCAGCACAGATACGCAGTATTTT; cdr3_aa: CASSHPGLVSTDTQYF
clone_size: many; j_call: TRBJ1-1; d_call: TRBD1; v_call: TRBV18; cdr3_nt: TGTGCCAGCTCCCCACCATTAGACAGGGGAGGATTTGGGAACACTGAAGCTTTCTTT; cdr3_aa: CASSPPLDRGGFGNTEAFF
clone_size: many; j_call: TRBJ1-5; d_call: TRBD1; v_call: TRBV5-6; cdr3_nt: TGTGCCAGCAGCTTGGGACAGGGCCCTAATCAGCCCCAGCATTTT; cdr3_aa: CASSLGQGPNQPQHF
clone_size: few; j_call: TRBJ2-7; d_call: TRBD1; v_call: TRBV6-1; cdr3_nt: TGTGCCAGCAGTTCTTTGACAGGGGAGTCCTACGAGCAGTACTTC; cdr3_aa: CASSSLTGESYEQYF
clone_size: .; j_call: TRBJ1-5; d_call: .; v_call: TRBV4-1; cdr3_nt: TGCGCCAGCAGCCAAGATGGGGAATTTAGCAATCAGCCCCAGCATTTT; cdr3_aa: CASSQDGEFSNQPQHF
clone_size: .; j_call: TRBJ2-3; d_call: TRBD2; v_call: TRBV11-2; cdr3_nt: TGTGCCAGCAGCTCCCCCCAGCGGGGGGGCTTCGCAGATACGCAGTATTTT; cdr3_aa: CASSSPQRGGFADTQYF
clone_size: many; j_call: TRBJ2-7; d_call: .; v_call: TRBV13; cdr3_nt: TGTGCCAGCAGCTTATACCGAGACAGGACTCCCTACGAGCAGTACTTC; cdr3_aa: CASSLYRDRTPYEQYF
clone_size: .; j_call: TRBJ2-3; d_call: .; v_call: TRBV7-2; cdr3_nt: TGTGCCAGTGGACTTTGGGGCTCCACAGATACGCAGTATTTT; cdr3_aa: CASGLWGSTDTQYF
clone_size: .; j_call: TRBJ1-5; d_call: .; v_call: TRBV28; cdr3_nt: TGTGCCAGCCTTAGAGATAGCAATCAGCCCCAGCATTTT; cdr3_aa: CASLRDSNQPQHF
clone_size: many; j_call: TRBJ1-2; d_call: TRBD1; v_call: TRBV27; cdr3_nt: TGTGCCAGCAGCCCGACAGGGTATGGCTACACCTTC; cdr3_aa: CASSPTGYGYTF
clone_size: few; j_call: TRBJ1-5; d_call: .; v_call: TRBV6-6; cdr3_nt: TGTGCCAGCAGTTACGGTCTCGATCAGCCCCAGCATTTT; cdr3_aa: CASSYGLDQPQHF
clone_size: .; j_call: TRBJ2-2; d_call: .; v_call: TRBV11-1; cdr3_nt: TGTGCCAGCAGCTCCGGAACGAACACCGGGGAGCTGTTTTTT; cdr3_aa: CASSSGTNTGELFF
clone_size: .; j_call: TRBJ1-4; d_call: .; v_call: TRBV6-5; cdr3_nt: TGTGCCAGCAGTTATGTGACGGGAACTAATGAAAAACTGTTTTTT; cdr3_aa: CASSYVTGTNEKLFF
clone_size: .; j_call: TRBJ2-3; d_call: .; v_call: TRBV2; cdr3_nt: TGTGCCAGCAGTGATAGGGCGGCCACAGATACGCAGTATTTT; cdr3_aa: CASSDRAATDTQYF
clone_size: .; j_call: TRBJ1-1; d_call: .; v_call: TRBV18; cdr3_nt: TGTGCCAGCTCACCAGACCCACAGTACACTGAAGCTTTCTTT; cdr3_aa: CASSPDPQYTEAFF